This T cell receptor (beta chain) was recovered during a study of glioma-infiltrating T cells after dendritic cell vaccination. The CDR3 consists of 14 residues. V gave up 6 bases and J gave up 8 bases; unmatched junction bases: 12. The germline V gene has CDR1 MDHEN and CDR2 SYDVKM. Time point specified: after dendritic cell vaccination, including at tumor progression/relapse. Generated by immunoSEQ multiplex PCR, the TCRdb table keeps only in-frame clones and is missing some. Here the sample spans 65,000 or so clones, approximately 86% being singletons. The gene calls are TRBV28 and TRBJ1-2; 7 nucleotides align to TRBD1. The receptor was derived from a human donor with glioblastoma. This specimen consisted of blood, obtained after dendritic cell vaccination. The CDR3 reads CASRQEDRDWGYTF. The CDR3, as DNA: TGTGCCAGCAGGCAGGAAGACAGGGATTGGGGCTACACCTTC.